The 32 T cell receptor beta chains given below trace back to one sample, sequenced in a study of identical twins. TCRdb called the 5' RACE reads again in MiXCR, with one record for every CDR3 protein. The sample has 400,000 to 650,000 distinct CDR3 sequences, 22% seen once. In addition, the sample was reused for a study of T cells expressing NK-cell markers.

The sequenced sample was CD4+ T cells sorted from blood. The receptors here all came from a woman in her late teens or twenties in good health.

The chain couples TRBV12-3 or TRBV12-4 to TRBJ1-1, with D perhaps matching TRBD1 (6 bases). There are 13 residues in the CDR3. Between the trimmed V and J ends, which lost 3 bases and 7 bases, there was a span of 12 bases. Here the CDR3 reads CASSLTGPGEAFF. The CDR3 nucleotides are TGTGCCAGCAGTTTGACAGGACCAGGTGAAGCTTTCTTT.

This clonotype was found a few times. The V and J genes are TRBV19 and TRBJ2-1; 7 bases map to TRBD2. CDR1 is LNHDA, CDR2 SQIVND, per germline (reference sequence). The CDR3 is made up of 13 amino acids. V lost 9 bases and J lost 9; bases outside the gene matches: 11. The CDR3 loop reads CASLDGGKVEQFF. CDR3 nucleotides: TGTGCCAGCCTTGACGGGGGGAAGGTTGAGCAGTTCTTC.

The CDR3 here is CASSPYRGQETQYF. The CDR3 DNA reads as TGCGCCAGCAGCCCATACAGGGGCCAAGAGACCCAGTACTTC. The V gene is TRBV5-1, the J gene TRBJ2-5; the match to TRBD1 covers 7 bases. With V trimmed by 4 bases and J by 1 base, 4 bases remained unmatched. Per the germline V gene, CDR1 is SGHRS and CDR2 is YFSETQ. This CDR3 is 14 amino acids long.

The chain carries TRBV7-2 and TRBJ2-5; no definite D call. V lost 0 bases, J lost 0 bases, and 8 bases lay in between. In germline, CDR1 is SGHTA, CDR2 FQGNSA. CDR3 length equals 15 residues. The CDR3 region has the DNA TGTGCCAGCAGCTTAGCTCTCCCGTACCAAGAGACCCAGTACTTC. This encodes CASSLALPYQETQYF.

This clonotype has only a few counts. CDR3 sequence (DNA): TGTGCCATCAGTGAGTCCCCCATGTCTCGTGCCCAGTACTTC. It specifies CAISESPMSRAQYF. The chain combines TRBV10-3 with TRBJ2-5; D is unclear. The CDR3 totals 14 residues. V lost 0 bases to trimming and J lost 9 bases, with 14 bases between them. The germline CDR1 and CDR2 sequences are ENHRY and SYGVKD.

This clonotype was counted between two and nine times. V and J are TRBV5-1 and TRBJ2-3; 7 bases match TRBD1. Germline assignment: CDR1 SGHRS and CDR2 YFSETQ. This CDR3 contains 16 residues. J was trimmed by 6 bases and V by 0 bases; bases with no gene match: 10. The DNA of the CDR3 is TGCGCCAGCAGCTTGGTGGTCAGGGGGTTTGGCGATACGCAGTATTTT. It translates to CASSLVVRGFGDTQYF.

Here the CDR3 reads CASSKYVDREFLPDTQYF. CDR3 bases: TGTGCCAGCAGCAAATACGTGGACAGGGAGTTTTTACCAGATACGCAGTATTTT. V gene TRBV21-1 combines with J gene TRBJ2-3; TRBD1, the table's D call, was not compared with the DNA. TRBV21-1 is described as a pseudogene. CDR3 size: 18 residues.

This clonotype came up a few times. The rearrangement uses TRBV5-1 and TRBJ2-2, with 12 nucleotides matching TRBD2. The CDR3 contains 16 residues. Germline V gene data show CDR1 as SGHRS and CDR2 as YFSETQ. Trimming took 2 bases from V and 4 from J; bases not matched to a gene: 3. The CDR3: CASSFLAGGPTGELFF. In nucleotides, the CDR3 is TGCGCCAGCAGCTTCCTAGCGGGAGGGCCCACCGGGGAGCTGTTTTTT.

The chain has TRBV11-2 and TRBJ1-2; D unclear. The CDR3 contains 10 residues. CDR1 and CDR2 from the germline V gene are SGHAT and FQNNGV. Deletions cut 1 base from V and 13 bases from J, with 7 bases between. The CDR3 DNA follows: TGTGCCAGCAGCTTAGCTCAGCCCACCTTC. Encoded protein: CASSLAQPTF.

This clonotype came up many times. V and J are TRBV20-1 and TRBJ2-1; D not resolved. CDR3 size: 11 residues. Trimming took off 5 bases at V and 7 bases at J, with 9 bases between the two ends. CDR1 and CDR2 (germline): DFQATT, SNEGSKA (reference sequence). The CDR3 is CSALLLNEQFF. CDR3 coding DNA: TGCAGTGCTCTCCTTCTTAATGAGCAGTTCTTC.

This clonotype was recorded a few times. This chain connects TRBV20-1 to TRBJ2-5; the match to TRBD2 covers 12 bases. The CDR3 length is 15 residues. Germline values: CDR1 DFQATT, CDR2 SNEGSKA (reference sequence). V gave up 6 bases and J gave up 4 bases; unmatched junction bases: 9. CDR3 DNA sequence: TGCAGTGCCGCCCTAGCGGGAGGGCCAGGAGAGACCCAGTACTTC. Encoded protein: CSAALAGGPGETQYF.

The CDR3 loop reads CASSFHILGSYNEQFF. DNA of the CDR3: TGTGCCAGCAGCTTTCACATCCTTGGCTCCTACAATGAGCAGTTCTTC. This chain connects TRBV11-2 to TRBJ2-1; D is ambiguous. Germline V gives CDR1 SGHAT, CDR2 FQNNGV. Trimming took 3 bases from V and 0 from J, leaving 12 bases between them. The CDR3 is 16 amino acids.

This clonotype has just a few counts. The V call is TRBV11-3, the J call TRBJ2-7, with 9 bases identical to TRBD1. Germline V CDR1 and CDR2: SGHNT, YENEEA. The CDR3 extends over 15 amino acids. The ends lost 4 bases at V and 4 bases at J; junction bases unmatched: 8. CDR3 nucleotides: TGTGCCAGCAGCTCCGGGACAGGGAGATGGTACGAGCAGTACTTC. It yields the protein CASSSGTGRWYEQYF.

This clonotype was picked up a small number of times. This chain uses TRBV10-3 with TRBJ2-3; 13 nucleotides align to TRBD2. Germline assignment: CDR1 ENHRY and CDR2 SYGVKD. With 3 bases clipped from V and 2 bases from J, the junction kept 2 bases outside the gene matches. The CDR3 runs to 16 residues. The CDR3: CAISEGLAGVTDTQYF. CDR3 nucleotides: TGTGCCATCAGTGAAGGACTAGCGGGAGTCACAGATACGCAGTATTTT.

This sequence joins TRBV11-2 and TRBJ2-3; D is ambiguous. V dropped 1 base and J dropped 4 bases, with 9 bases sitting between them. This CDR3 is built from 14 residues. CDR1 is SGHAT, CDR2 FQNNGV, per germline. CDR3 loop: CASSLVSRPDTQYF. In DNA, the CDR3 is TGTGCCAGCAGCTTAGTTAGTCGTCCAGATACGCAGTATTTT.

This clonotype was counted only a few times. The V gene is TRBV2, the J gene TRBJ2-2; D possibly corresponds to TRBD2 (5 bases). Germline CDR1 is SNHLY and CDR2 is FYNNEI. The V end was cut by 7 bases, the J end by 7 bases, with 16 bases between. The CDR3 contains 14 residues. As DNA, the CDR3 is TGTGCCAGCATCGACAACAGCGGCAACGGGGAGCTGTTTTTT. Residues: CASIDNSGNGELFF.

This clonotype was seen a handful of times. V usage is TRBV19 and J usage is TRBJ2-3; 10 nucleotides line up with TRBD2. Germline V gene data show CDR1 as LNHDA and CDR2 as SQIVND (reference sequence). V dropped 7 bases and J dropped 7; count of bases not matched to a gene: 11. The CDR3 contains 15 residues. CDR3 in amino acids: CASNPSGTSAHTQYF. CDR3 DNA sequence: TGTGCCAGTAACCCATCCGGGACTAGCGCCCATACGCAGTATTTT.

V usage is TRBV2 and J usage is TRBJ2-1; tentative D call: TRBD2 (6 bases). This CDR3 has 13 residues. CDR1 is SNHLY, CDR2 FYNNEI, per germline. V lost 9 bases and J 10 bases, leaving 19 bases between the germline ends. DNA for the CDR3: TGTGCCAGTACCGGGACTTCTCGTATGGAGCAGTTCTTC. It yields the protein CASTGTSRMEQFF.

The chain links TRBV20-1 to TRBJ2-1; D gene uncertain. Trimming pared 3 bases from V and 4 bases from J, leaving 10 bases between. Germline CDR1 and CDR2: DFQATT and SNEGSKA (reference sequence). The CDR3 runs to 13 residues. CDR3 nucleotide sequence: TGCAGTGCTAGTCGGCTAGGATACAATGAGCAGTTCTTC. It codes for CSASRLGYNEQFF.

The chain couples TRBV7-2 to TRBJ2-1, with 10 bases aligning to TRBD2. V trimming: 6 bases; J trimming: 3 bases; junction bases outside the gene matches: 5. Germline lookup yields CDR1 SGHTA and CDR2 FQGNSA. CDR3 length equals 15 residues. CDR3 in amino acids: CASSQGLASYNEQFF. DNA of the CDR3: TGTGCCAGCAGTCAGGGACTAGCGAGCTACAATGAGCAGTTCTTC.

This clonotype was picked up a small number of times. The chain employs TRBV20-1 and TRBJ1-2; no clear D. Germline V gene data show CDR1 as DFQATT and CDR2 as SNEGSKA (reference sequence). Trimming took 3 bases from V and 7 from J, leaving 18 bases between them. The CDR3 is 14 residues long. CDR3 residues: CSARAQASLGGYTF. Written as DNA, the CDR3 is TGCAGTGCTAGGGCTCAGGCGTCACTGGGTGGCTACACCTTC.

The chain recombines TRBV6-5 with TRBJ2-3; D possibly uses TRBD1 or TRBD2 (5 bases each). Germline V gives CDR1 MNHEY, CDR2 SVGAGI. Trimming cost V 0 bases and J 10 bases, with 8 bases left between them. The CDR3 runs to 12 residues. CDR3 sequence: CASSYSGVSQYF. The CDR3 nucleotides read TGTGCCAGCAGTTACTCGGGGGTTTCGCAGTATTTT.

This rearrangement joins TRBV28 to TRBJ2-5; TRBD1 is a possible D gene (7 bases). Looked up from germline, CDR1 is MDHEN and CDR2 is SYDVKM. The CDR3 is 15 residues long. The ends were cut back, 4 bases at V and 1 base at J, with 13 bases in the middle. CDR3: CASSSGGTAQETQYF. CDR3 in DNA: TGTGCCAGCAGTTCGGGCGGGACAGCCCAAGAGACCCAGTACTTC. Together with reference TRBV28 and TRBJ2-5, the CDR3 gives the full variable domain: DVKVTQSSRYLVKRTGEKVFLECVQDMDHENMFWYRQDPGLGLRLIYFSYDVKMKEKGDIPEGYSVSREKKERFSLILESASTNQTSMYLCASSSGGTAQETQYFGPGTRLLVL.

This chain links TRBV15 with TRBJ2-1, with 8 bases fitting TRBD2. The length of the CDR3 is 11 residues. With V trimmed by 3 bases and J by 13 bases, 2 bases remained unmatched. Germline values: CDR1 LNHNV, CDR2 YYDKDF (reference sequence). The CDR3 is CATSSGRVQFF. CDR3 DNA sequence: TGTGCCACCAGCAGCGGGAGGGTCCAGTTCTTC.

This clonotype was picked up a small number of times. The chain couples TRBV10-1 to TRBJ1-1, with a weak D call TRBD1 (5 bases). Germline V gives CDR1 WNHNN, CDR2 SYGVQD (reference sequence). The CDR3 loop spans 14 amino acids. Trimming stripped 3 bases from V and 6 bases from J, with 14 bases between. The CDR3 region is CASSDGAFVAEAFF. CDR3 nucleotide sequence: TGCGCCAGCAGTGATGGGGCTTTTGTCGCTGAAGCTTTCTTT.

This clonotype was seen more than once but under ten times. The chain is built from TRBV6-2 or TRBV6-3 and TRBJ1-4, with unresolved D. Germline loops: CDR1 MNHEY, CDR2 SVGEGT. V was cut by 6 bases and J by 4 bases, with 18 bases left in between. This CDR3 contains 16 residues. The CDR3 spells CASRTDGSSYNEKLFF. The CDR3 DNA reads TGTGCCAGCAGGACGGACGGCTCCTCATATAATGAAAAACTGTTTTTT.

This clonotype turned up a few times. The V and J genes are TRBV4-3 and TRBJ1-4; D is ambiguous. The CDR3 is made up of 16 amino acids. Germline values: CDR1 LGHNA, CDR2 YSLEER. V was cut by 1 base and J by 3 bases, with 12 bases left in between. CDR3 DNA sequence: TGCGCCAGCAGCCAAGTTTATTCCGGGGCTAATGAAAAACTGTTTTTT. Translating gives CASSQVYSGANEKLFF.

This clonotype was observed a handful of times. This sequence joins TRBV5-1 and TRBJ2-1; D is perhaps TRBD1 (6 bases). Germline CDR1 reads SGHRS; CDR2 reads YFSETQ. V was pared by 0 bases and J by 5 bases, with 9 bases between. The length of the CDR3 is 14 residues. This chain's CDR3 is CASSLGQVNNEQFF. The CDR3 nucleotides are TGCGCCAGCAGCTTGGGACAGGTCAACAATGAGCAGTTCTTC. Looking up the rest from reference TRBV5-1 and TRBJ2-1 gives the full variable domain: KAGVTQTPRYLIKTRGQQVTLSCSPISGHRSVSWYQQTPGQGLQFLFEYFSETQRNKGNFPGRFSGRQFSNSRSEMNVSTLELGDSALYLCASSLGQVNNEQFFGPGTRLTVL.

This clonotype occurred a few times. The rearrangement links TRBV3-1 to TRBJ2-1; D perhaps matches TRBD2 (6 bases). The CDR3 totals 15 residues. Germline-derived CDR1 and CDR2 are LGHDT and YNNKEL (reference sequence). V shed 5 bases and J shed 7 bases, with 18 bases lying between them. The CDR3, as DNA: TGTGCCAGCAGCGTTAATGGCGCGGGGTGGAATGAGCAGTTCTTC. Translated, it gives CASSVNGAGWNEQFF.

This clonotype was detected only a few times. This chain connects TRBV6-5 to TRBJ2-7; D is unresolved. Germline V gene sequence: CDR1 MNHEY, CDR2 SVGAGI. V lost 2 bases and J 2 bases, leaving 10 bases between the germline ends. The CDR3 runs to 14 residues. CDR3 sequence reads: CASSYQRVPYEQYF. DNA for the CDR3: TGTGCCAGCAGTTACCAACGGGTCCCCTACGAGCAGTACTTC.

This chain uses TRBV6-1 with TRBJ2-1; possibly TRBD1 for D (5 bases). This CDR3 has 13 residues. V dropped 7 bases and J dropped 4 bases, with 11 bases sitting between them. Germline V CDR1 and CDR2: MNHNS, SASEGT. The CDR3 here is CASNRMRYNEQFF. In DNA, the CDR3 is TGTGCCAGCAACAGGATGCGGTACAATGAGCAGTTCTTC.

This clonotype was seen only a few times. The chain combines TRBV5-1 with TRBJ2-1; D is possibly TRBD2 (5 bases). The CDR3 loop spans 14 amino acids. Germline V gene sequence: CDR1 SGHRS, CDR2 YFSETQ. Deletions cut 4 bases from V and 2 bases from J, with 10 bases between. The CDR3 is CASSPETTYNEQFF. For the CDR3, the DNA is TGCGCCAGCAGCCCAGAGACTACCTACAATGAGCAGTTCTTC.